The 16 T cell receptor beta chains below all came from one sample that was sequenced in a study of T cell repertoires in cytomegalovirus infection. For these receptors, no antigen is known. TCRdb fed the reads into MiXCR, producing one record per CDR3 protein. The table shows some 920,000 distinct CDR3 sequences, with more than 25% occurring only once. The sample here was cultured CD8+ T cells from PBMCs, taken from culture after CMV antigen stimulation. The receptors stem from a human donor in good health (CMV status not recorded). Some clones in this sample may be carry-over from other donors' samples.

This clonotype was recorded a few times. The chain is built from TRBV6-1 and TRBJ1-1; D call uncertain. CDR1 MNHNS and CDR2 SASEGT come from the germline V gene. V lost 6 bases and J lost 3, with 14 bases in between. The CDR3 covers 14 residues. CDR3 DNA: TGTGCCAGCAGATTTTCTACCGCGGACACTGAAGCTTTCTTT. This translates into CASRFSTADTEAFF.

V is TRBV6-5 and J is TRBJ2-3; no reliable D call. Germline V gene lookup returns CDR1 MNHEY and CDR2 SVGAGI. Trimming shortened V by 4 bases and J by 2 bases, and 7 bases separated the two germline ends. This CDR3 comprises 13 residues. CDR3 DNA: TGTGCCAGCAGTTTCAACCCCACAGATACGCAGTATTTT. Translating gives CASSFNPTDTQYF.

The chain recombines TRBV6-5 with TRBJ2-1; TRBD2 might be the D (5 bases). Trimming pared 4 bases from V and 9 bases from J, leaving 16 bases between. The CDR3 extends over 14 amino acids. Germline-derived CDR1 and CDR2 are MNHEY and SVGAGI. The CDR3 region is CASSSPPRVGEQFF. The DNA for the CDR3 is TGTGCCAGCAGTTCTCCTCCGCGGGTAGGTGAGCAGTTCTTC.

In its sample, this clonotype was seen a few times. The chain is built from TRBV6-5 and TRBJ1-2, with D unclear. The V gene lost 7 bases and the J gene lost 6 bases, with 12 bases spanning the gap. Looked up from germline, CDR1 is MNHEY and CDR2 is SVGAGI. The length of the CDR3 is 12 residues. The CDR3 loop is CASTRGGNGYTF. The CDR3 DNA reads TGTGCCAGCACTCGCGGTGGCAATGGCTACACCTTC.

The rearrangement uses TRBV7-9 and TRBJ2-7; the D is unclear. There are 14 residues in the CDR3. The germline CDR1 and CDR2 sequences are SEHNR and FQNEAQ (reference sequence). V lost 5 bases and J 2 bases, leaving 13 bases between the germline ends. The CDR3 loop reads CASSPRTETYEQYF. In nucleotides, the CDR3 is TGTGCCAGCAGCCCTCGGACGGAAACCTACGAGCAGTACTTC.

The V call is TRBV4-1, the J call TRBJ2-2, with 9 bases fitting TRBD2. Germline CDR1 and CDR2: MGHRA and YSYEKL. The CDR3 runs to 21 residues. V was pared by 0 bases and J by 4 bases, with 18 bases of the junction left unmatched. The DNA for the CDR3 is TGCGCCAGCAGCCAAGAAGTTCCGATCGCAGCGGGAGGTGTTTTCACCGGGGAGCTGTTTTTT. It translates to CASSQEVPIAAGGVFTGELFF.

V usage is TRBV7-9 and J usage is TRBJ2-1; a possible D gene is TRBD1 (6 bases). This CDR3 comprises 15 residues. The germline gives CDR1 SEHNR, CDR2 FQNEAQ (reference sequence). The V end was cut by 2 bases, the J end by 8 bases, with 16 bases between. The CDR3: CASSLTQGMIDEQFF. CDR3 DNA: TGTGCCAGCAGCTTAACACAGGGCATGATAGATGAGCAGTTCTTC.

This chain links TRBV7-9 with TRBJ2-5; D gene ambiguous. V was clipped by 3 bases and J by 4 bases, with 12 bases between them. Germline lookup yields CDR1 SEHNR and CDR2 FQNEAQ (reference sequence). There are 14 residues in the CDR3. The CDR3 DNA reads as TGTGCCAGCAGCTTGCTACAAGCACTAGAGACCCAGTACTTC. Amino acids: CASSLLQALETQYF. The full variable domain, its missing parts supplied by reference TRBV7-9 and TRBJ2-5, is DTGVSQNPRHKITKRGQNVTFRCDPISEHNRLYWYRQTLGQGPEFLTYFQNEAQLEKSRLLSDRFSAERPKGSFSTLEIQRTEQGDSAMYLCASSLLQALETQYFGPGTRLLVL.

This clonotype has a count of ten or more. V gene TRBV7-2 combines with J gene TRBJ2-3, with TRBD2 matching over 8 bases. This CDR3 region has 16 residues. The V and J ends lost 4 bases and 0 bases, in that order; junction bases with no gene match: 6. CDR1 and CDR2 (germline): SGHTA, FQGNSA. The chain's CDR3 is CASSSPRGDSTDTQYF. CDR3 in DNA: TGTGCCAGCAGCTCCCCGCGGGGGGACAGCACAGATACGCAGTATTTT.

The chain is built from TRBV7-9 and TRBJ2-1; TRBD1 is a possible D gene (6 bases). There are 12 residues in the CDR3. The germline V gene has CDR1 SEHNR and CDR2 FQNEAQ (reference sequence). The ends were cut back, 4 bases at V and 9 bases at J, with 10 bases in the middle. CDR3 residues: CASSSYRVEQFF. CDR3 coding DNA: TGTGCCAGCAGCTCCTACAGGGTTGAGCAGTTCTTC.

This clonotype was counted between two and nine times. The V call is TRBV6-2 or TRBV6-3, the J call TRBJ1-6; 7 nucleotides align to TRBD1. Germline V gives CDR1 MNHEY, CDR2 SVGEGT. The V gene end was trimmed by 2 bases and the J gene end by 2 bases; junction bases not matched to a gene: 9. The CDR3 has 18 amino acids. CDR3 amino acids: CASSYQRGRGAYNSPLHF. The CDR3 bases are TGTGCCAGCAGTTACCAAAGGGGGCGAGGAGCCTATAATTCACCCCTCCACTTT.

This clonotype was found a few times. The chain carries TRBV5-6 and TRBJ2-2; D is perhaps TRBD1 (6 bases). V gave up 3 bases and J gave up 0 bases, with 12 bases separating them. The germline CDR1 and CDR2 sequences are SGHDT and YYEEEE. This CDR3 has 16 residues. The CDR3: CASSWGSGANTGELFF. The CDR3 DNA reads as TGTGCCAGCAGCTGGGGATCAGGGGCGAACACCGGGGAGCTGTTTTTT.

V usage is TRBV13 and J usage is TRBJ2-5, with a tentative D call TRBD2 (5 bases). The germline V gene encodes CDR1 PRHDT and CDR2 FYEKMQ (reference sequence). V dropped 3 bases and J dropped 3 bases, with 11 bases sitting between them. The CDR3 sequence is 14 residues long. The CDR3 here is CASSFRTEEETQYF. As DNA, the CDR3 is TGTGCCAGCAGCTTCAGAACGGAGGAAGAGACCCAGTACTTC.

This chain connects TRBV20-1 to TRBJ2-7, with TRBD2 as a possible D gene (5 bases). CDR1 is DFQATT, CDR2 SNEGSKA, per germline (reference sequence). The V end lost 5 bases, the J end lost 3 bases, and 14 bases lay between the germline ends. The CDR3 length is 13 residues. For the CDR3, the DNA is TGCAGTGCTCGATCTCGGGAAAACTACGAGCAGTACGTC. It yields the protein CSARSRENYEQYV.

The J gene is TRBJ1-1, the V gene TRBV15; no reliable D call. Looked up from germline, CDR1 is LNHNV and CDR2 is YYDKDF (reference sequence). CDR3 length: 14 residues. V was pared by 3 bases and J by 2 bases, with 10 bases between. The CDR3 DNA reads TGTGCCACCAGCAGTATTGAGAAAAACACTGAAGCTTTCTTT. Its protein is CATSSIEKNTEAFF.

In this sample, this clonotype turned up a few times. The CDR3 coding sequence is TGTGCCAGCAGACCGTCTTTAGGGCCCCAGTCGAACACTGAAGCTTTCTTT. Translated: CASRPSLGPQSNTEAFF. The genes are TRBV6-5 and TRBJ1-1; no reliable D call. The CDR3 is 17 residues long. V lost 6 bases to trimming and J lost 1 base, with 21 bases between them. Germline lookup yields CDR1 MNHEY and CDR2 SVGAGI.